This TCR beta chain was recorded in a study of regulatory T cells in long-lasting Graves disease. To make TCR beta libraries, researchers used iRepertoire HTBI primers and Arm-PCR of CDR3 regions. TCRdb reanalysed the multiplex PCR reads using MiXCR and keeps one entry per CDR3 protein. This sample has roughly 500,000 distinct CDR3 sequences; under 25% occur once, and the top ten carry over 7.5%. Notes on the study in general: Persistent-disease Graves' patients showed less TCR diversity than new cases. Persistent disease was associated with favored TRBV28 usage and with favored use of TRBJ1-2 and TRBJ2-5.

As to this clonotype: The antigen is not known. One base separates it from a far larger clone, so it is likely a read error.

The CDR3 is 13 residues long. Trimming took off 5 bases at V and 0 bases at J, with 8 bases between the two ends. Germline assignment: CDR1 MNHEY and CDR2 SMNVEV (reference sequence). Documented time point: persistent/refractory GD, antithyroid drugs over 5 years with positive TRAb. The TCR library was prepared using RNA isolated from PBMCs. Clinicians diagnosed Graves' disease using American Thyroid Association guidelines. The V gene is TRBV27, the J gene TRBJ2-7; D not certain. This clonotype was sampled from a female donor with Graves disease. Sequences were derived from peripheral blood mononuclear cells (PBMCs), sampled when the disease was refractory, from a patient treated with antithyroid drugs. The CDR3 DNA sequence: TGTGCCAGCAGTGTAGAAAGCTCCTACGAGCAGTACTTC. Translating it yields CASSVESSYEQYF.